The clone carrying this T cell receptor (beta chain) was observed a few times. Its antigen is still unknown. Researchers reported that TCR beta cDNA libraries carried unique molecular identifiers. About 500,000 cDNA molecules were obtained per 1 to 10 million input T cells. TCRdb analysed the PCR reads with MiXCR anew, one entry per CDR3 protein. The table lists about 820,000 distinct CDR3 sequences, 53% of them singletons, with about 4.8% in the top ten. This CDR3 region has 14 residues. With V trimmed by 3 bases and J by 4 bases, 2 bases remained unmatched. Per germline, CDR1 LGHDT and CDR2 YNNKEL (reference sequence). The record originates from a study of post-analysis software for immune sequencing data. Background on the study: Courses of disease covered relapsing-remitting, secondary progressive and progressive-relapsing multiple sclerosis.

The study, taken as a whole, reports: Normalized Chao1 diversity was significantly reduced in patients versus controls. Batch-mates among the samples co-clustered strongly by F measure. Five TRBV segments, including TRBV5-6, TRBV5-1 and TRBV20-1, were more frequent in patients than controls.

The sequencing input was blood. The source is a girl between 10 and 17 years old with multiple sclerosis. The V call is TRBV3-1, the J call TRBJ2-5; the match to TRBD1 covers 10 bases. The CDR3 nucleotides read TGTGCCAGCAGCCAGACAGGGGGCGGAGAGACCCAGTACTTC. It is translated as CASSQTGGGETQYF.